One T cell receptor beta chain is described in this entry. Germline V lookup: CDR1 SEHNR, CDR2 FQNEAQ (reference sequence). The CDR3 covers 12 residues. Between the trimmed V and J ends, which lost 5 bases and 3 bases, there was a span of 7 bases. The sample belongs to a study of shared clonotypes between healthy human individuals. As defined, naive CD8 cells were CD45RO-negative and positively selected for CCR7, with terminally differentiated effector memory CD45RA+ cells excluded. TCRdb's table, derived via immunoSEQ multiplex PCR, lists solely in-frame clones and lacks some. This sample has approximately 2,000,000 clones, with just under 95% found just once.

Sequences were obtained from naive CD8+ T cells from PBMCs. The receptor was derived from a man aged 18 to 29 in good health. Some clones in this sample may be carry-over from other donors' samples. The rearrangement links TRBV7-9 to TRBJ1-2; D gene uncertain. In DNA form, the CDR3 reads TGTGCCAGCAGCCAGTTACACTATGGCTACACCTTC. Translating it yields CASSQLHYGYTF.